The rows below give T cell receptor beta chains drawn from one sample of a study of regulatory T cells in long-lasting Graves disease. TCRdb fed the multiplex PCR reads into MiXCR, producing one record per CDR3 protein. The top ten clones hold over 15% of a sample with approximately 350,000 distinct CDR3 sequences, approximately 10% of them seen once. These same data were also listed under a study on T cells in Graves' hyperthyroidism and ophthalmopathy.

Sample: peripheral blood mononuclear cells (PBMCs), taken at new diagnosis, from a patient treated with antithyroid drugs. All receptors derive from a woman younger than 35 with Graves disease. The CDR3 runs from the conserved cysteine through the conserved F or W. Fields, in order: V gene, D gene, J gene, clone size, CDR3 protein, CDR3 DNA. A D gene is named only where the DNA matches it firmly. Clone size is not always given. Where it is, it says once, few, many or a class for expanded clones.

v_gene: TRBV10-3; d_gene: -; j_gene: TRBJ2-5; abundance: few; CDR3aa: CAISEEGLVPRETQYF; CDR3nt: TGTGCCATCAGTGAGGAGGGCCTTGTCCCGCGAGAGACCCAGTACTTC
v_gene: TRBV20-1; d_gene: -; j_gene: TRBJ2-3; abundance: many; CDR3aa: CSARDLGLGETDTQYF; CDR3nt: TGCAGTGCTAGAGATCTAGGGCTAGGGGAGACAGATACGCAGTATTTT
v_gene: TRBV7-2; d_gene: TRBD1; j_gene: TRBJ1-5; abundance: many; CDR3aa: CASSHRGPNQPQHF; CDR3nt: TGTGCCAGCAGTCACAGGGGGCCCAATCAGCCCCAGCATTTT
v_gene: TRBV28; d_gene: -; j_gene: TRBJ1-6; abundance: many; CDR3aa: CASSRRVGGNSPLHF; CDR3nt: TGTGCCAGCAGCCGTCGGGTGGGGGGGAATTCACCCCTCCACTTT
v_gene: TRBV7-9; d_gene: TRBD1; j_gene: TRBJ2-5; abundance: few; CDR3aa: CASSLGPLLRGPQGETQYF; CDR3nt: TGTGCCAGCAGCCTAGGTCCCCTTCTCAGGGGGCCGCAAGGAGAGACCCAGTACTTC
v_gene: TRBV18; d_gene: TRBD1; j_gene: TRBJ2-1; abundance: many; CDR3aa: CASSPVAGTGFNEQFF; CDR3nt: TGTGCCAGCTCACCCGTAGCCGGGACAGGGTTTAATGAGCAGTTCTTC
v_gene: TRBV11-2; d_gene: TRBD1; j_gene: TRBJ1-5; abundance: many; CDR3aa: CASSLAGTVNQPQHF; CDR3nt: TGTGCCAGCAGCTTAGCTGGGACAGTTAATCAGCCCCAGCATTTT
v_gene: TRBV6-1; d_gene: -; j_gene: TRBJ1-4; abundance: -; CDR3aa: CASSVDSATNGKLFF; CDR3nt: TGTGCCAGCAGTGTGGACAGTGCAACTAATGGAAAACTGTTTTTT
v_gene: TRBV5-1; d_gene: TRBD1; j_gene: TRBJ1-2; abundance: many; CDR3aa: CASSSWDRRPSDGYTF; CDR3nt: TGCGCCAGCAGCTCCTGGGACAGGCGCCCTTCGGATGGCTACACCTTC
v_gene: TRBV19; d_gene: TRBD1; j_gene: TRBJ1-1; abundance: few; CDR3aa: CASSPGGFTEAFF; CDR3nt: TGTGCCAGTAGTCCAGGGGGATTCACTGAAGCTTTCTTT
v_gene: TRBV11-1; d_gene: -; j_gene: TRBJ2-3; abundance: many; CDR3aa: CASTADPDTQYF; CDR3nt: TGTGCCAGCACCGCGGACCCAGATACGCAGTATTTT
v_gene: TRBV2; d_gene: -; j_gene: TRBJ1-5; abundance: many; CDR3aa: CASSERENSDQPQHF; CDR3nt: TGTGCCAGCAGTGAACGGGAGAACTCAGATCAGCCCCAGCATTTT
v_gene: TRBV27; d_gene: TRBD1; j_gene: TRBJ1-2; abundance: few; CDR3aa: CASSSRQGPYGYTF; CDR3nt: TGTGCCAGCAGTTCACGACAGGGTCCCTATGGCTACACCTTC
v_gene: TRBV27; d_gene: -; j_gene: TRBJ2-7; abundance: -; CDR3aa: CASSLSAPGAFAYEQYF; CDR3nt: TGTGCCAGCAGTTTATCCGCCCCCGGAGCTTTCGCCTACGAGCAGTACTTC
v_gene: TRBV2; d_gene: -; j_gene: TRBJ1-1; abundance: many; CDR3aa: CASSVHSEAFF; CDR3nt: TGTGCCAGCAGTGTTCACAGTGAAGCTTTCTTT
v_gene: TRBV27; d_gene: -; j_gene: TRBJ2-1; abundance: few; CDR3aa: CASSPQGIYNEQFF; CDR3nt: TGTGCCAGCAGTCCCCAGGGAATTTATAATGAGCAGTTCTTC
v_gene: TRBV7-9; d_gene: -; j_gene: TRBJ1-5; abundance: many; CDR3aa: CASSRGGAGQPQHF; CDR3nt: TGTGCCAGCAGCCGTGGGGGGGCGGGTCAGCCCCAGCATTTT
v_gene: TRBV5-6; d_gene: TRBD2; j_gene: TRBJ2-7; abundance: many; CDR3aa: CASSLFGLAGGYEQYF; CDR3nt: TGTGCCAGCAGCTTGTTTGGACTAGCGGGAGGCTACGAGCAGTACTTC
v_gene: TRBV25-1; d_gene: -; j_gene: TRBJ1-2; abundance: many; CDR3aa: CASSEYLGGSYGYTF; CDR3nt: TGTGCCAGCAGTGAATATTTGGGGGGTTCCTATGGCTACACCTTC
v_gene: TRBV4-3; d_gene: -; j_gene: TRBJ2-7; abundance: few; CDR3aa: CASSQDSSSYEQYF; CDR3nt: TGCGCCAGCAGCCAAGATTCGAGCTCCTACGAGCAGTACTTC